A selection of T cell receptor beta chains follows, all from one sample in a study of T cells in Graves' hyperthyroidism and ophthalmopathy. TCRdb called the multiplex PCR reads again in MiXCR, with one record for every CDR3 protein. This table has approximately 330,000 distinct CDR3 sequences, under 25% appearing once. Sequences were obtained from blood. Receptor source: a woman aged 45-59 years with Graves' hyperthyroidism. Both conserved end residues are part of each CDR3. The D gene is left open where the match is weak. Size values are once, few and many counts, or a class for expanded clones, and some rows have none.

>many|.|TRBV20-1|TRBJ2-7|15
CSARSRGIDSYEQYF
TGCAGTGCTAGAAGCCGAGGGATCGACTCCTACGAGCAGTACTTC
>many|TRBD2|TRBV11-2|TRBJ2-3|17
CASSLGLTSGRSDTQYF
TGTGCCAGCAGCTTAGGACTGACTAGCGGGAGGTCAGATACGCAGTATTTT
>many|.|TRBV6-1|TRBJ1-3|14
CASSPRIGVDTIYF
TGTGCCAGCAGCCCCAGGATCGGGGTTGACACCATATATTTT
>.|TRBD2|TRBV20-1|TRBJ2-1|15
CSARLLTSGYNEQFF
TGCAGTGCTAGACTGTTGACTAGCGGCTACAATGAGCAGTTCTTC
>few|TRBD2|TRBV7-2|TRBJ2-2|15
CASSFSRELAGELFF
TGTGCCAGCAGCTTTTCGCGGGAGTTAGCCGGGGAGCTGTTTTTT
>few|TRBD1|TRBV5-6|TRBJ2-2|14
CATGTGAGTGELFF
TGTGCCACAGGGACAGGGGCGGGCACCGGGGAGCTGTTTTTT
>few|.|TRBV27|TRBJ1-2|12
CASSPTTAVNTF
TGTGCCAGCAGCCCAACCACAGCAGTCAACACCTTC
>many|TRBD2|TRBV30|TRBJ2-3|15
CACLRKRGVLDTQYF
TGTGCCTGCCTTCGCAAGCGGGGGGTTTTGGATACGCAGTATTTT
>.|TRBD1|TRBV6-5|TRBJ2-2|15
CASSYGTGTTGELFF
TGTGCCAGCAGTTACGGGACAGGGACCACCGGGGAGCTGTTTTTT
>many|.|TRBV3-1|TRBJ2-7|15
CASSQAGTSPSEQYF
TGTGCCAGCAGCCAAGCAGGGACTTCCCCTTCCGAGCAGTACTTC
>many|.|TRBV5-1|TRBJ1-5|16
CASSLGGDLGNQPQHF
TGCGCCAGCAGCTTGGGGGGCGACCTAGGCAATCAGCCCCAGCATTTT
>many|TRBD1|TRBV28|TRBJ2-3|16
CASSSDRGFSTDTQYF
TGTGCCAGCAGTTCGGACAGGGGCTTTAGCACAGATACGCAGTATTTT
>many|.|TRBV28|TRBJ2-6|15
CASSNQGLGANVLTF
TGTGCCAGCAGCAACCAGGGGCTCGGGGCCAACGTCCTGACTTTC
>many|TRBD1|TRBV27|TRBJ2-3|15
CASRDPGQGTDTQYF
TGTGCCAGCAGAGACCCGGGACAGGGCACAGATACGCAGTATTTT
>.|TRBD2|TRBV5-5|TRBJ2-5|18
CASSSGLAGGVLQETQYF
TGTGCCAGCAGCTCGGGACTAGCGGGGGGAGTCCTACAAGAGACCCAGTACTTC
>many|TRBD1|TRBV2|TRBJ2-6|16
CASSRGQGAGANVLTF
TGTGCCAGCAGTCGGGGACAGGGAGCTGGGGCCAACGTCCTGACTTTC
>many|TRBD2|TRBV20-1|TRBJ2-5|14
CSARDGGGGETQYF
TGCAGTGCTAGAGATGGGGGGGGTGGGGAGACCCAGTACTTC
>many|.|TRBV6-2/TRBV6-3|TRBJ2-2|15
CASSPQGFNTGELFF
TGTGCCAGCAGTCCACAGGGATTCAACACCGGGGAGCTGTTTTTT
>.|TRBD2|TRBV28|TRBJ2-1|22
CASSEIPGLAGGFGKGDDEQFF
TGTGCCAGCAGCGAAATCCCGGGACTAGCGGGAGGCTTCGGGAAGGGTGACGATGAGCAGTTCTTC
>many|TRBD2|TRBV3-1|TRBJ2-5|16
CASSPGLAGGQETQYF
TGTGCCAGCAGCCCGGGACTAGCGGGGGGGCAAGAGACCCAGTACTTC
>.|TRBD2|TRBV27|TRBJ2-2|16
CASSFQLAGGSGELFF
TGTGCCAGCAGTTTCCAACTAGCGGGGGGGTCCGGGGAGCTGTTTTTT
>few|TRBD2|TRBV5-6|TRBJ2-3|17
CASSLVRAGVQADTQYF
TGTGCCAGCAGCTTGGTTAGAGCGGGAGTGCAGGCAGATACGCAGTATTTT
>few|.|TRBV30|TRBJ2-7|15
CAWSVGGGTLYEQYF
TGTGCCTGGAGTGTAGGGGGGGGGACCCTCTACGAGCAGTACTTC
>many|TRBD1|TRBV5-1|TRBJ1-4|15
CASSWQGQANEKLFF
TGCGCCAGCAGCTGGCAGGGACAGGCAAATGAAAAACTGTTTTTT
>.|TRBD2|TRBV20-1|TRBJ2-3|16
CSARRLAGDARHTQYF
TGCAGTGCTCGCCGACTAGCGGGAGACGCGAGGCATACGCAGTATTTT
>.|.|TRBV9|TRBJ1-3|14
CASSVGDNPNTIYF
TGTGCCAGCAGCGTAGGCGACAATCCCAACACCATATATTTT
>many|.|TRBV2|TRBJ2-3|15
CASSVQGMGTDTQYF
TGTGCCAGCAGTGTTCAGGGTATGGGCACAGATACGCAGTATTTT
>many|TRBD1|TRBV20-1|TRBJ2-7|16
CSARDDRGRSLHQQYF
TGCAGTGCTAGAGATGACAGGGGGCGCTCCTTGCATCAGCAGTACTTC
>.|.|TRBV7-6|TRBJ2-1|15
CASSLVTGSSGEQFF
TGTGCCAGCAGCTTAGTAACCGGGAGTTCGGGCGAGCAGTTCTTC
>many|.|TRBV20-1|TRBJ2-2|15
CSARDRAENTGELFF
TGCAGTGCTAGAGATAGGGCGGAGAACACCGGGGAGCTGTTTTTT
>many|TRBD1|TRBV2|TRBJ1-2|12
CASRGTGYGYTF
TGTGCCAGCAGGGGGACAGGATATGGCTACACCTTC
>many|.|TRBV5-1|TRBJ2-7|14
CASSSILASYEQYF
TGCGCCAGCAGCTCGATACTAGCTTCGTACGAGCAGTACTTC
>many|TRBD1|TRBV5-8|TRBJ1-6|15
CASSLEQGFVSPLHF
TGTGCCAGCAGCTTGGAACAGGGGTTCGTTTCACCCCTCCACTTT
>many|.|TRBV18|TRBJ1-2|16
CASSPRSGAVGYGYTF
TGTGCCAGCTCACCACGGTCAGGGGCTGTCGGCTATGGCTACACCTTC
>once|.|TRBV5-1|TRBJ1-3|15
CASSPEGGSGNTIYF
TGCGCCAGCAGCCCCGAGGGGGGCTCTGGAAACACCATATATTTT
>many|.|TRBV4-1|TRBJ1-1|15
CASSQDRGRNTEAFF
TGCGCCAGCAGCCAAGATCGGGGGAGGAACACTGAAGCTTTCTTT
>.|.|TRBV7-6|TRBJ2-7|13
CASSYGPSYEQYF
TGTGCCAGCAGCTACGGCCCCTCCTACGAGCAGTACTTC
>few|.|TRBV12-3/TRBV12-4|TRBJ1-3|14
CASTQGISGNTIYF
TGTGCCAGCACTCAGGGTATCTCTGGAAACACCATATATTTT
>once|TRBD2|TRBV20-1|TRBJ2-5|13
CSAKAGGRETQYF
TGCAGTGCTAAAGCGGGAGGACGGGAGACCCAGTACTTC
>.|.|TRBV27|TRBJ1-1|14
CASSSSALNTEAFF
TGTGCCAGCAGTTCCTCAGCCTTGAACACTGAAGCTTTCTTT
>.|.|TRBV28|TRBJ2-3|14
CASSGRTRTDTQYF
TGTGCCAGCAGCGGACGGACGCGCACAGATACGCAGTATTTT
>many|.|TRBV2|TRBJ1-1|12
CALVQENTEAFF
TGTGCCCTTGTGCAGGAAAACACTGAAGCTTTCTTT
>many|.|TRBV11-1|TRBJ2-7|14
CASRSHKGGLGQYF
TGTGCCAGCAGATCGCACAAGGGGGGACTGGGGCAGTACTTC
>.|TRBD2|TRBV7-6|TRBJ2-3|19
CASSPIAGVAGGRTDTQYF
TGTGCCAGCAGCCCTATAGCCGGGGTTGCGGGGGGACGTACAGATACGCAGTATTTT
>.|.|TRBV7-9|TRBJ2-3|12
CASSSRSDTQYF
TGTGCCAGCAGCTCCCGCAGTGACACGCAGTATTTT
>few|TRBD1|TRBV5-1|TRBJ2-7|15
CASSLRGQGYYEQYF
TGCGCCAGCAGCTTGCGTGGACAGGGATATTACGAGCAGTACTTC
>many|.|TRBV6-1|TRBJ2-7|14
CASRGRMSTYEQYF
TGTGCCAGCAGGGGACGGATGAGCACCTACGAGCAGTACTTC
>.|TRBD1|TRBV5-6|TRBJ1-4|16
CASINRGRGTNEKLFF
TGTGCCAGCATAAACAGGGGGCGGGGAACTAATGAAAAACTGTTTTTT
>many|.|TRBV27|TRBJ2-7|15
CASSLSGLNPYEQYF
TGTGCCAGCAGTTTATCAGGGTTGAACCCCTACGAGCAGTACTTC
>.|.|TRBV27|TRBJ1-2|14
CASSLSWGENGYTF
TGTGCCAGCAGTTTATCGTGGGGGGAGAATGGCTACACCTTC
>many|TRBD1|TRBV27|TRBJ1-2|14
CASRRTGERYGYTF
TGTGCCAGCCGACGGACAGGGGAGCGCTATGGCTACACCTTC
>.|.|TRBV2|TRBJ1-4|16
CASSLFGRQRNEKLFF
TGTGCCAGCAGTCTATTCGGGAGGCAGAGAAATGAAAAACTGTTTTTT
>few|.|TRBV6-2/TRBV6-3|TRBJ1-2|12
CASSDSSYGYTF
TGTGCCAGTTCAGACAGCTCCTATGGCTACACCTTC
>many|.|TRBV2|TRBJ2-7|16
CASSVRDTNWKYEQYF
TGTGCCAGCAGTGTTAGGGACACAAACTGGAAGTACGAGCAGTACTTC
>many|.|TRBV7-2|TRBJ1-1|13
CASSQDKNTEAFF
TGTGCCAGCAGCCAGGACAAGAACACTGAAGCTTTCTTT
>.|.|TRBV12-3/TRBV12-4|TRBJ1-2|12
CASSFRTGGYTF
TGTGCCAGCAGTTTTAGGACGGGGGGCTACACCTTC
>.|.|TRBV2|TRBJ1-1|14
CASSEVSRNTEAFF
TGTGCCAGCAGTGAGGTGTCCAGGAACACTGAAGCTTTCTTT